This T cell receptor beta chain was observed in a study of vaccination and CD4 T cells after COVID-19. For the study at large: Convalescent patients gave post-COVID blood a median about 100 days post-diagnosis, range 35 to 161.

This clonotype showed up just a few times. Its antigen remains unidentified. Trimming removed 6 bases from V and 4 bases from J, with 15 bases in between. The CDR3 consists of 14 residues. CDR1 MNHEY and CDR2 SVGEGT come from the germline V gene. Study-wide findings and caveats: Nearly all convalescent vaccine-specific clones, 304 of 307, recognized only SARS-CoV-2 spike.

Sample treatment: roughly 11-day PBMC culture with coronavirus spike peptide pools or control peptides (ViraFEST assay). It was before the COVID-19 pandemic (2011-2018) that the unexposed donor's CD4+ T cells were collected. Scientists separated out CD4+ T cells through negative selection following 10 days in culture. The Oncomine TCR Beta short-read assay generated sequence data from the DNA of cultured CD4+ T cells. TCRdb reanalysed the PCR reads using MiXCR and keeps one entry per CDR3 protein. The sample has approximately 7,700 distinct CDR3 sequences, under 65% seen once. The J gene is TRBJ1-2, the V gene TRBV6-2 or TRBV6-3; tentative D call: TRBD1 (5 bases). The sequence derives from a human donor in good health. The specimen was CD4+ T cells from blood, cultured in vitro. This CDR3 is CASRAGSGGYGYTF. The DNA for the CDR3 is TGTGCCAGCAGAGCAGGGTCCGGGGGCTATGGCTACACCTTC.